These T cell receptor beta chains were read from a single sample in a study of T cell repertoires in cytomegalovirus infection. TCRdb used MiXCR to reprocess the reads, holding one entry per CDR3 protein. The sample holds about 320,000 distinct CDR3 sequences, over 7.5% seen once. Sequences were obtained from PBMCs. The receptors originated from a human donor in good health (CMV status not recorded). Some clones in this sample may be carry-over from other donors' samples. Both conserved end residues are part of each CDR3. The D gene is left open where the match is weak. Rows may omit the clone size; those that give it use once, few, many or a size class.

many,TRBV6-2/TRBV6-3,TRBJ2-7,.,TGTGCCAGCAGTGATTGGACAGACTACTACGAGCAGTACTTC,CASSDWTDYYEQYF
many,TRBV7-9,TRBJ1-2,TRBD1,TGTGCCAGCAGCTTCGAAACGACAGGGAGCTATGGCTACACCTTC,CASSFETTGSYGYTF
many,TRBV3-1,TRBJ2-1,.,TGTGCCAGCAGCCCAAGAAGGGCCACATTAAAGACCTACAATGAGCAGTTCTTC,CASSPRRATLKTYNEQFF
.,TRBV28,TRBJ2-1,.,TGTGCCAGCGCGGCCTACAATGAGCAGTTCTTC,CASAAYNEQFF
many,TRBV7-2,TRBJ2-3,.,TGTGCCAGCAGCGACCTTATTTGGTCGCACACGCAGTATTTT,CASSDLIWSHTQYF
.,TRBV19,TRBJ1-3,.,TGTGCCAGTAGTATCCAGACCACCATATATTTT,CASSIQTTIYF
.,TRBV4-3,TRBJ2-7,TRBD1,TGCGCCAGCAGCCAAGTTAGGGGGCCCCCTGTCTTC,CASSQVRGPPVF
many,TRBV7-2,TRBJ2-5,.,TGTGCCAGCAGCTTAGACTACAAAGAGACCCAGTACTTC,CASSLDYKETQYF
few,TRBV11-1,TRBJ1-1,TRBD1,TGTGCCAGCAGCATCGGACAGGGTAGAACTGAAGCTTTCTTT,CASSIGQGRTEAFF
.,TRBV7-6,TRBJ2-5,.,TGTGCCAGCAGCTTAGGCTCAGGGATAGAGACCCAGTACTTC,CASSLGSGIETQYF
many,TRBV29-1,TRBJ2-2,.,TGCAGCGTTGCCTGGAAGGAACAAGCGAACACCGGGGAGCTGTTTTTT,CSVAWKEQANTGELFF
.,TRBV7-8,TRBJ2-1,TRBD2,TGTGCCAGCAGCTTTGGTGGGAGGGCCGGGGATGAGCAGTTCTTC,CASSFGGRAGDEQFF
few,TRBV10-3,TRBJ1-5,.,TGTGCCATCAGTGCCCGGAAAGGGTCTCAGCCCCAGCATTTT,CAISARKGSQPQHF
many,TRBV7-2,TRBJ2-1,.,TGTGCCAGCAGCCCCTTGGGGAGAATCAGGAGTGAGCAGTTCTTC,CASSPLGRIRSEQFF
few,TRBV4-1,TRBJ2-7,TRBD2,TGCGCCAGCAGCCAAGAATTGACTAGCGGGAGGTATAGGTACGAGCAGTACTTC,CASSQELTSGRYRYEQYF
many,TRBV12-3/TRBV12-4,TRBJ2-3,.,TGTAGCTCGACGTCGGGATGGGGTGTGGATACGCAGTATTTT,CSSTSGWGVDTQYF
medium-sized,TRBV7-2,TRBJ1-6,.,TGTGCCAGCAGCTTAGTATCAGGGTCAGAACCCCTCCACTTT,CASSLVSGSEPLHF
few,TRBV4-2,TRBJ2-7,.,TGTGCCAGCAGCCAAGCGCCGGGGGAGGCCTACGAGCAGTACTTC,CASSQAPGEAYEQYF
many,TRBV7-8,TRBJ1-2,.,TGTGCCAGCAGCCCCGAGACAGGACTCTTTTTGTATGGCTACACCTTC,CASSPETGLFLYGYTF
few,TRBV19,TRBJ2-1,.,TGTGCCATCAAACAGGATCCCTCCTACAATGAGCAGTTCTTC,CAIKQDPSYNEQFF
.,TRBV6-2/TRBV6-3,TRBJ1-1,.,TGTGCCAGCAGGTCGAAGGTGAACACTGAAGCTTTCTTT,CASRSKVNTEAFF
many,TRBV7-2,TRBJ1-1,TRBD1,TGTGCCAGCAGCTTGTCGCAGGGGGGCACTGAAGCTTTCTTT,CASSLSQGGTEAFF
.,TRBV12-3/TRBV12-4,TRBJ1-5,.,TGTGCCAGCAGTCTATTTGCCCCCCCCGATCAGCCCCAGCATTTT,CASSLFAPPDQPQHF
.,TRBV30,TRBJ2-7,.,TGTGCTCGGAGTGGGGGGATAGGGGACGAGCAGTACTTC,CARSGGIGDEQYF
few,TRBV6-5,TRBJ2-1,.,TGTGCCAGCAGCCGAGCCGGGACACCCTACAATGAGCAGTTCTTC,CASSRAGTPYNEQFF
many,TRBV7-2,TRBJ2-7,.,TGTGCCAGCAGCCCTTACGCAGGGCCCGAGCAGTACTTC,CASSPYAGPEQYF
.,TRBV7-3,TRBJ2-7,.,TGTGCCAGCAGCCTCGAAAGTGGGTCACCCTACGAGCAGTACTTC,CASSLESGSPYEQYF
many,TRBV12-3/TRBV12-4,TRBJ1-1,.,TGTGCCAGCAGTCACGTCCCCCCAGGGGAAAACACTGAAGCTTTCTTT,CASSHVPPGENTEAFF
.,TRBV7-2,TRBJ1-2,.,TGTGCCAGCAGCTTGCGGAAGGGGCTTAACTATGGCTACACCTTC,CASSLRKGLNYGYTF
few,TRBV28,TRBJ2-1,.,TGTGCCAGCAGTCCGACCCGGGGGGCCGACTCCTACAATGAGCAGTTCTTC,CASSPTRGADSYNEQFF
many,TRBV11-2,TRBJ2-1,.,TGTGCCAGCAGCCCTTTCAATGAGCAGTTCTTC,CASSPFNEQFF
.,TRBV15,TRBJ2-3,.,TGTGCCACCAGCAGGGGGGACAACCCAGATACGCAGTATTTT,CATSRGDNPDTQYF
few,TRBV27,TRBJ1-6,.,TGTGCCAGCAACAAGGGGGGGATAAATTCACCCCTCCACTTT,CASNKGGINSPLHF
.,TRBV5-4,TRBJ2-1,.,TGTGCCAGCAGCTATATGTCTTACAATGAGCAGTTCTTC,CASSYMSYNEQFF
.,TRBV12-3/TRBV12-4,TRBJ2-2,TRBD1,TGTGCCAGCAGCACACAGGGGGCCGGCGGGGAGCTGTTTTTT,CASSTQGAGGELFF
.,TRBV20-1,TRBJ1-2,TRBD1,TGCAGTGCTAGAGATGACAGGGAGGGCGGCTACACCTTC,CSARDDREGGYTF
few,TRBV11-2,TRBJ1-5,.,TGTGCCAGCAGCGCAGGGGTTTTTGACAATCAGCCCCAGCATTTT,CASSAGVFDNQPQHF
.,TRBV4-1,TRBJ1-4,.,TGCGCCAGCAGCCAAGGATGGGCCCCCCTATCGATGAAAGGACTGTTTTTT,CASSQGWAPLSMKGLFF
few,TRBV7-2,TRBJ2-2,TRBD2,TGTGCCAGCAGCCCTCCCGGACTAGCCGACACCGGGGAGCTGTTTTTT,CASSPPGLADTGELFF
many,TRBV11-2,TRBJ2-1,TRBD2,TGTGCCAGCAGCTTAGGGCTAGCGGGGACTGGAAGGGAGTTCTTC,CASSLGLAGTGREFF
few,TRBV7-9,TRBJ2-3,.,TGTCCGGGCTCGTGGGAGTCCACAGATACGCAGTATTTT,CPGSWESTDTQYF
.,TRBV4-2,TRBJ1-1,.,TGTGCCAGCAGCCAATCCCCAGCCGGCACTGAAGCTTTCTTT,CASSQSPAGTEAFF
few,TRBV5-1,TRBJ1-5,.,TGCGCCAGCAGCTTTAAGAGGGCGGAAGGCAATCAGCCCCAGCATTTT,CASSFKRAEGNQPQHF
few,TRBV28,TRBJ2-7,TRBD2,TGTGCCAGCCAGTTTACCCGCCTAGCGGGGATCAGCTCCTACGAGCAGTACTTC,CASQFTRLAGISSYEQYF
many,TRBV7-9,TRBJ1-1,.,TGTGCCAGCAGCTTTGGGAACACTGAAGCTTTCTTT,CASSFGNTEAFF
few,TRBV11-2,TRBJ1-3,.,TGTGCCAGCAGCCCCATACAAGGGGATCCTCCTGGAAACACCATATATTTT,CASSPIQGDPPGNTIYF
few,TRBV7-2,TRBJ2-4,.,TGTGCCAGCAGCTTAGCTACGCAGGGACTTTTCGGAAACATTCAGTACTTC,CASSLATQGLFGNIQYF